These 29 T cell receptor beta chains were all obtained from the same sample, sequenced in a study of blood T cell repertoires in COVID-19. Data came from immunoSEQ multiplex PCR; TCRdb stores just in-frame clones and leaves some out. Of about 270,000 clones listed, approximately 90% are singletons. The sample was PBMCs or T cells enriched from blood (not recorded which). The receptors originated from a man aged 40-50 years who had been exposed to COVID-19.

The rearrangement links TRBV7-9 to TRBJ2-2, with 9 bases lining up with TRBD2. The CDR3 loop spans 16 amino acids. Trimming cost V 4 bases and J 1 base; bases outside gene matches: 4. Germline assignment: CDR1 SEHNR and CDR2 FQNEAQ (reference sequence). CDR3 nucleotide sequence: TGTGCCAGCAGCTCACTAGCGGGTTTGAACACCGGGGAGCTGTTTTTT. Encoded protein: CASSSLAGLNTGELFF. Variable domain in full (rest from reference TRBV7-9 and TRBJ2-2): DTGVSQNPRHKITKRGQNVTFRCDPISEHNRLYWYRQTLGQGPEFLTYFQNEAQLEKSRLLSDRFSAERPKGSFSTLEIQRTEQGDSAMYLCASSSLAGLNTGELFFGEGSRLTVL.

The chain combines TRBV28 with TRBJ1-2; 9 nucleotides match TRBD1. This CDR3 has 14 amino acids. V was pared by 6 bases and J by 3 bases, with 5 bases of the junction left unmatched. Germline CDR1 reads MDHEN; CDR2 reads SYDVKM. Here the CDR3 reads CASRDRGKDYGYTF. The CDR3 nucleotides are TGTGCCAGCAGGGACAGGGGCAAGGACTATGGCTACACCTTC.

Only one count was recorded for this clone. The CDR3 protein is CASSTSSGGTQYF. CDR3 nucleotides: TGTGCCAGCAGCACAAGCAGCGGGGGTACCCAGTACTTC. The gene calls are TRBV9 and TRBJ2-5; 8 bases align to TRBD2. The CDR3 covers 13 residues. V lost 4 bases and J lost 8; bases outside the gene matches: 7. Germline V CDR1 and CDR2: SGDLS, YYNGEE.

The chain joins TRBV20-1 to TRBJ1-5, with D perhaps matching TRBD1 (5 bases). CDR1 DFQATT and CDR2 SNEGSKA come from the germline V gene (reference sequence). The V end was cut by 3 bases, the J end by 10 bases, with 13 bases between. CDR3 length: 12 amino acids. The CDR3 nucleotides read TGCAGTGCTAGTAAGGACGGGGGACCCCAGCATTTT. It is translated as CSASKDGGPQHF.

Only one count was recorded for this clone. V and J are TRBV5-6 and TRBJ1-6; the D is unclear. In germline, CDR1 is SGHDT, CDR2 YYEEEE. The V gene lost 3 bases and the J gene lost 10 bases, with 14 bases spanning the gap. The CDR3 contains 14 residues. In DNA form, the CDR3 reads TGTGCCAGCAGCTCGGGATCGGGCGGATCACCCCTCCACTTT. Its translation is CASSSGSGGSPLHF.

The gene calls are TRBV9 and TRBJ2-7; 8 bases map to TRBD1. The CDR3 covers 15 residues. Germline V lookup: CDR1 SGDLS, CDR2 YYNGEE. V lost 2 bases, J lost 3 bases, and 7 bases stayed unmatched. The DNA of the CDR3 is TGTGCCAGCAGCGTTCTCTCGACAGGGGACTACGAGCAGTACTTC. It specifies CASSVLSTGDYEQYF.

CDR3 amino acids: CASSVESDSSYEQYF. The DNA of the CDR3 is TGTGCCAGCAGCGTAGAATCCGACAGCTCCTACGAGCAGTACTTC. The rearrangement uses TRBV9 and TRBJ2-7; TRBD1 might be the D (5 bases). The CDR3 totals 15 residues. CDR1 is SGDLS and CDR2 is YYNGEE in the germline V gene. The V and J ends lost 0 bases and 0 bases respectively, with 10 bases between them. The variable domain in full, completed from reference TRBV9 and TRBJ2-7, reads DSGVTQTPKHLITATGQRVTLRCSPRSGDLSVYWYQQSLDQGLQFLIQYYNGEERAKGNILERFSAQQFPDLHSELNLSSLELGDSALYFCASSVESDSSYEQYFGPGTRLTVT.

The rearrangement links TRBV6-1 to TRBJ2-1; TRBD2 might be the D (5 bases). V was trimmed by 3 bases and J by 0 bases, leaving 9 bases between them. This CDR3 is 15 amino acids long. Germline CDR1 is MNHNS and CDR2 is SASEGT. DNA for the CDR3: TGTGCCAGCAGTGACGAGACTAACTCCTACAATGAGCAGTTCTTC. As protein: CASSDETNSYNEQFF.

The chain uses TRBV19 and TRBJ2-2; no reliable D call. The germline gives CDR1 LNHDA, CDR2 SQIVND (reference sequence). Trimming pared 2 bases from V and 0 bases from J, leaving 4 bases between. There are 14 residues in the CDR3. The CDR3 DNA follows: TGTGCCAGTAGTATACAGGCGAACACCGGGGAGCTGTTTTTT. Translating it yields CASSIQANTGELFF.

This sequence joins TRBV4-1 and TRBJ2-7; D gene ambiguous. In germline, CDR1 is MGHRA, CDR2 YSYEKL. Between the trimmed V and J ends, which lost 0 bases and 0 bases, there was a span of 9 bases. CDR3 length equals 15 residues. As DNA, the CDR3 is TGCGCCAGCAGCCAAGATTACCAGAACTCCTACGAGCAGTACTTC. The encoded protein is CASSQDYQNSYEQYF.

This chain uses TRBV19 with TRBJ1-5, with 9 positions matching TRBD1. There are 14 residues in the CDR3. The germline CDR1 and CDR2 sequences are LNHDA and SQIVND (reference sequence). Unmatched junction bases numbered 5, after V lost 4 bases and J lost 7 bases. CDR3 coding DNA: TGTGCCAGTAGTACGACAGGGGGAAGCCAGCCCCAGCATTTT. As protein: CASSTTGGSQPQHF.

This chain connects TRBV11-2 to TRBJ2-1, with 8 bases fitting TRBD2. CDR3 length: 16 residues. From germline, CDR1 is SGHAT and CDR2 FQNNGV. The junction had 7 bases not matched to a gene; V was cut back by 4 bases and J by 2 bases. The CDR3 DNA sequence: TGTGCCAGCAGCTCCCGGGGGGGGCTAACCTACAATGAGCAGTTCTTC. Residues: CASSSRGGLTYNEQFF.

This chain links TRBV27 with TRBJ2-1, with 12 bases that match TRBD1. This CDR3 has 16 amino acids. Looked up from germline, CDR1 is MNHEY and CDR2 is SMNVEV (reference sequence). V dropped 5 bases and J dropped 7; count of bases not matched to a gene: 9. CDR3 protein: CASSHGGQGARNEQFF. In DNA form, the CDR3 reads TGTGCCAGCAGTCATGGGGGACAGGGGGCGCGAAATGAGCAGTTCTTC.

The chain couples TRBV12-5 to TRBJ2-3; TRBD2 aligns across 14 bases. V was clipped by 5 bases and J by 4 bases; unmatched bases: 8. This CDR3 comprises 17 residues. The V gene's germline CDR1 is LGHNT and CDR2 FRNRAP. The CDR3 here is CASGDGTSGSFADTQYF. CDR3 coding DNA: TGTGCTAGTGGTGATGGGACTAGCGGGAGTTTCGCAGATACGCAGTATTTT.

The chain links TRBV6-5 to TRBJ1-6; D not resolved. CDR1 and CDR2 (germline): MNHEY, SVGAGI. Trimming left V 1 base short and J 12 bases short, with 16 bases between. CDR3 length: 15 amino acids. This chain's CDR3 is CASSYYSDSGLPLHF. The CDR3 nucleotides are TGTGCCAGCAGTTACTATTCGGATTCAGGTTTACCCCTCCACTTT.

This chain uses TRBV10-1 with TRBJ2-1; 10 bases are a match to TRBD1. V was pared by 6 bases and J by 2 bases, with 28 bases of the junction left unmatched. The CDR3 runs to 23 residues. Germline CDR1 and CDR2: WNHNN and SYGVQD (reference sequence). CDR3 sequence reads: CASRRDYPLLRDRGRGAYNEQFF. The CDR3 DNA reads TGCGCCAGCAGGAGAGATTACCCACTCCTCCGGGACAGGGGACGAGGGGCCTACAATGAGCAGTTCTTC.

This chain connects TRBV4-1 to TRBJ2-1, with a tentative D call TRBD1 (5 bases). The ends were cut back, 3 bases at V and 6 bases at J, with 18 bases in the middle. The CDR3 has 16 residues. From germline, CDR1 is MGHRA and CDR2 YSYEKL. The CDR3 nucleotides read TGCGCCAGCAGCCAGGGTGGGGCCTTCTTCGGCAATGAGCAGTTCTTC. Protein product: CASSQGGAFFGNEQFF.

The chain uses TRBV28 and TRBJ1-5; 7 nucleotides match TRBD1. V dropped 7 bases and J dropped 4; count of bases not matched to a gene: 10. The CDR3 is 15 residues long. CDR1 is MDHEN and CDR2 is SYDVKM in the germline V gene. CDR3 sequence reads: CASIRQGLRNQPQHF. CDR3 sequence (DNA): TGTGCCAGCATTAGACAGGGCCTGAGGAATCAGCCCCAGCATTTT.

V is TRBV5-4 and J is TRBJ1-4; a possible D gene is TRBD1 (6 bases). There are 14 residues in the CDR3. V was trimmed by 0 bases and J by 5 bases, leaving 8 bases between them. Germline assignment: CDR1 SGHNT and CDR2 YYREEE (reference sequence). CDR3 DNA sequence: TGTGCCAGCAGCTTGGCAGGGGTCAATGAAAAACTGTTTTTT. As protein: CASSLAGVNEKLFF.

The chain links TRBV30 to TRBJ1-5; D is unclear. CDR1 and CDR2 (germline): GTSNPN, SVGIG (reference sequence). This CDR3 is 12 amino acids long. Trimming shortened V by 2 bases and J by 5 bases, and 7 bases separated the two germline ends. The CDR3 nucleotides read TGTGCCTGGAGTACTGGAGATCAGCCCCAGCATTTT. Amino acid sequence: CAWSTGDQPQHF. The full variable domain, with the rest looked up from reference TRBV30 and TRBJ1-5, is SQTIHQWPATLVQPVGSPLSLECTVEGTSNPNLYWYRQAAGRGLQLLFYSVGIGQISSEVPQNLSASRPQDRQFILSSKKLLLSDSGFYLCAWSTGDQPQHFGDGTRLSIL.

V and J are TRBV5-1 and TRBJ1-4; tentative D call: TRBD1 (6 bases). The germline gives CDR1 SGHRS, CDR2 YFSETQ. V was clipped by 3 bases and J by 2 bases, with 8 bases between them. This CDR3 comprises 14 residues. CDR3 amino acids: CASSSGQTNEKLFF. The CDR3 DNA sequence: TGCGCCAGCAGCTCTGGACAGACTAATGAAAAACTGTTTTTT.

The chain recombines TRBV5-6 with TRBJ2-3; 8 bases map to TRBD2. Trimming cost V 5 bases and J 0 bases; bases outside gene matches: 5. Germline loops: CDR1 SGHDT, CDR2 YYEEEE. The CDR3 totals 15 residues. In nucleotides, the CDR3 is TGTGCCAGCAGAATGCGGGGGGTTAGCACAGATACGCAGTATTTT. Its translation is CASRMRGVSTDTQYF.

The chain couples TRBV6-5 to TRBJ2-7; maybe TRBD1 (5 bases). Germline values: CDR1 MNHEY, CDR2 SVGAGI. The length of the CDR3 is 15 residues. The V gene lost 6 bases and the J gene lost 3 bases, with 18 bases spanning the gap. The CDR3 loop reads CASRVWTPQGYEQYF. CDR3 nucleotide sequence: TGTGCCAGCAGGGTATGGACCCCCCAGGGCTACGAGCAGTACTTC.

This chain connects TRBV30 to TRBJ1-1; maybe TRBD1 (5 bases). V shed 3 bases and J shed 2 bases, with 13 bases lying between them. The germline V gene encodes CDR1 GTSNPN and CDR2 SVGIG (reference sequence). CDR3 length: 14 amino acids. The CDR3 region is CAWSRAGRNTEAFF. CDR3 nucleotides: TGTGCCTGGAGCAGGGCGGGGCGAAACACTGAAGCTTTCTTT.

The chain recombines TRBV10-2 with TRBJ2-2; 9 nucleotides match TRBD2. Losses at the gene ends were 3 bases for V and 10 bases for J; bases not matched to a gene: 3. CDR3 length: 13 amino acids. Germline loops: CDR1 WSHSY, CDR2 SAAADI. CDR3 protein: CASSDLAGLELFF. DNA of the CDR3: TGCGCCAGCAGTGACCTAGCGGGATTGGAGCTGTTTTTT.

This chain joins TRBV27 and TRBJ2-5; TRBD1 is a possible D gene (6 bases). The CDR3 covers 14 residues. The V gene's germline CDR1 is MNHEY and CDR2 SMNVEV (reference sequence). Deletions cut 4 bases from V and 7 bases from J, with 16 bases between. In nucleotides, the CDR3 is TGTGCCAGCAGTTCCCTCCCAGGGGTAGCGACCCAGTACTTC. This sequence encodes CASSSLPGVATQYF.

The V and J genes are TRBV21-1 and TRBJ2-1; TRBD2, the D gene given by the table, was not confirmed from the DNA. TRBV21-1 constitutes a pseudogene. The CDR3 consists of 15 residues. CDR3 nucleotide sequence: TGTGCCAGCAGCAATGGCGGGAGGAACGTCGATGAGCAGTTCTTC. Amino acid sequence: CASSNGGRNVDEQFF.

The chain combines TRBV27 with TRBJ1-2; 9 bases line up with TRBD1. CDR3 size: 14 residues. Germline lookup yields CDR1 MNHEY and CDR2 SMNVEV (reference sequence). V lost 6 bases, J lost 2 bases, and 4 bases stayed unmatched. Written as DNA, the CDR3 is TGTGCCAGCAGCTTGGACAGGGGAAACTATGGCTACACCTTC. It yields the protein CASSLDRGNYGYTF.

V and J are TRBV19 and TRBJ1-2, with D hard to call. From germline, CDR1 is LNHDA and CDR2 SQIVND (reference sequence). The CDR3 is 11 residues long. V lost 9 bases and J lost 8, with 13 bases in between. The CDR3 DNA sequence: TGTGCCAGCGGTTACGGGAGGGGCTACACCTTC. Translated, it gives CASGYGRGYTF.